Listed below are T cell receptor beta chains from one sample, sequenced in a study of chemoradiotherapy in HPV16-positive cancers. The repertoire was sequenced with immunoSEQ multiplex PCR; TCRdb's copy has only in-frame clones and lacks some. The table records under 6,500 clones, 76% of them present only once. This specimen was taken from a patient who underwent chemoradiotherapy. The receptors were gathered from a human donor with HPV-associated anogenital cancer. Each CDR3 is given with its conserved first and last residue. D genes are given only for firm matches. A row's size may be missing; if present it is once, few, many or a size class.

V gene: TRBV6-5; J gene: TRBJ1-2; D gene: .; clone size: few; CDR3 DNA: TGTGCCAGCAGTCCACGCGAGGGGTATGGCTACACCTTC; CDR3 protein: CASSPREGYGYTF
V gene: TRBV10-2; J gene: TRBJ2-2; D gene: .; clone size: .; CDR3 DNA: TGCGCCAGCAGTGAGGGTAGCGGGAACACCGGGGAGCTGTTTTTT; CDR3 protein: CASSEGSGNTGELFF
V gene: TRBV19; J gene: TRBJ2-1; D gene: .; clone size: few; CDR3 DNA: TGTGCCAGTAGTATAGATGGCCCACCGAGCTCCTACAATGAGCAGTTCTTC; CDR3 protein: CASSIDGPPSSYNEQFF
V gene: TRBV27; J gene: TRBJ2-1; D gene: TRBD2; clone size: .; CDR3 DNA: TGTGCCAGCAGGGAGACTAGCGGGAGCAGATACAATGAGCAGTTCTTC; CDR3 protein: CASRETSGSRYNEQFF
V gene: TRBV6-4; J gene: TRBJ2-2; D gene: .; clone size: .; CDR3 DNA: TGTGCCAGCAGTCAACATTCCACCGGGGAGCTGTTTTTT; CDR3 protein: CASSQHSTGELFF
V gene: TRBV29-1; J gene: TRBJ1-2; D gene: .; clone size: .; CDR3 DNA: TGCAGCGTTGAAGCCGGCGCGGGGCTTGGTTACTATGGCTACACCTTC; CDR3 protein: CSVEAGAGLGYYGYTF
V gene: TRBV7-9; J gene: TRBJ1-1; D gene: .; clone size: once; CDR3 DNA: TGTGCCAGCAGCCCAGGTAGGGCCACTGAAGCTTTCTTT; CDR3 protein: CASSPGRATEAFF
V gene: TRBV6-5; J gene: TRBJ1-2; D gene: .; clone size: once; CDR3 DNA: TGTGCCAGCAGTTACACAGGGACCTACTATGGCTACACCTTC; CDR3 protein: CASSYTGTYYGYTF
V gene: TRBV4-3; J gene: TRBJ1-6; D gene: .; clone size: few; CDR3 DNA: TGCGCCAGCAGCCAAGTTCAGCAATCACCCCTCCACTTT; CDR3 protein: CASSQVQQSPLHF
V gene: TRBV19; J gene: TRBJ2-7; D gene: .; clone size: few; CDR3 DNA: TGTGCCAGTAGCCCTGACGGCTACGAGCAGTACTTC; CDR3 protein: CASSPDGYEQYF
V gene: TRBV6-6; J gene: TRBJ2-1; D gene: TRBD2; clone size: few; CDR3 DNA: TGTGCCAGCGAGCGCCCGACTAGCCCAGGGAATGAGCAGTTCTTC; CDR3 protein: CASERPTSPGNEQFF
V gene: TRBV19; J gene: TRBJ2-7; D gene: TRBD1; clone size: few; CDR3 DNA: TGTGCCAGTAGTACGCCTGGGACAGAGAGGCTGTACTTC; CDR3 protein: CASSTPGTERLYF
V gene: TRBV28; J gene: TRBJ2-7; D gene: .; clone size: few; CDR3 DNA: TGTGCCAGCAGTTTATACTCCTACGAGCAGTACTTC; CDR3 protein: CASSLYSYEQYF
V gene: TRBV4-3; J gene: TRBJ2-3; D gene: TRBD1; clone size: medium-sized; CDR3 DNA: TGCGCCAGCAGTCCCGGGACAGGGGAACAAACAGATACGCAGTATTTT; CDR3 protein: CASSPGTGEQTDTQYF
V gene: TRBV30; J gene: TRBJ1-6; D gene: .; clone size: .; CDR3 DNA: TGTGCCTGGATCCCGGGACACCGAAGCTCCTATAATTCACCCCTCCACTTT; CDR3 protein: CAWIPGHRSSYNSPLHF
V gene: TRBV19; J gene: TRBJ1-5; D gene: TRBD1; clone size: few; CDR3 DNA: TGTGCCAGTAGCGAGACAGGGATGCAGCCCCAGCATTTT; CDR3 protein: CASSETGMQPQHF
V gene: TRBV7-2; J gene: TRBJ1-6; D gene: .; clone size: few; CDR3 DNA: TGTGCCAGCAGCTTAGTTAAGCATTCACCCCTCCACTTT; CDR3 protein: CASSLVKHSPLHF
V gene: TRBV15; J gene: TRBJ1-4; D gene: TRBD1; clone size: .; CDR3 DNA: TGTGCCACCAGCAGCGGACAGGGTTCCAGTGAAAAACTGTTTTTT; CDR3 protein: CATSSGQGSSEKLFF
V gene: TRBV6-6; J gene: TRBJ2-7; D gene: TRBD1; clone size: .; CDR3 DNA: TGTGCCACCTACGACACAGGGGGCAGCTACGAGCAGTACTTC; CDR3 protein: CATYDTGGSYEQYF
V gene: TRBV7-9; J gene: TRBJ1-1; D gene: .; clone size: .; CDR3 DNA: TGTGCCAGCAGCCCGGCTTACACTGAAGCTTTCTTT; CDR3 protein: CASSPAYTEAFF
V gene: TRBV23-1; J gene: TRBJ1-3; D gene: .; clone size: .; CDR3 DNA: TGCGCCAGCAGTCAATACATGAGGGGGGTTGACGGTGGAAACACCATATATTTT; CDR3 protein: CASSQYMRGVDGGNTIYF
V gene: TRBV7-9; J gene: TRBJ2-3; D gene: TRBD2; clone size: few; CDR3 DNA: TGTGCCAGCAGCGCTGGACTAGCGGGGGCCACAGATACGCAGTATTTT; CDR3 protein: CASSAGLAGATDTQYF
V gene: TRBV7-2; J gene: TRBJ1-2; D gene: .; clone size: .; CDR3 DNA: TGTGCCAGCAGCCAGGTGGTTGGGAACTATGGCTACACCTTC; CDR3 protein: CASSQVVGNYGYTF
V gene: TRBV28; J gene: TRBJ1-5; D gene: .; clone size: few; CDR3 DNA: TGTGCCAGCAGCCGGACAGATTTGAATCAGCCCCAGCATTTT; CDR3 protein: CASSRTDLNQPQHF
V gene: TRBV28; J gene: TRBJ2-2; D gene: .; clone size: .; CDR3 DNA: TGTGCCAGCAAAGGACAGTTTACGAACACCGGGGAGCTGTTTTTT; CDR3 protein: CASKGQFTNTGELFF
V gene: TRBV9; J gene: TRBJ1-1; D gene: TRBD1; clone size: .; CDR3 DNA: TGTGCCAGCAGCGTACAGGGGGCCATGAACACTGAAGCTTTCTTT; CDR3 protein: CASSVQGAMNTEAFF
V gene: TRBV5-1; J gene: TRBJ1-5; D gene: .; clone size: few; CDR3 DNA: TGCGCCAGCAGCTTGTACAGTGATCAGCCCCAGCATTTT; CDR3 protein: CASSLYSDQPQHF
V gene: TRBV5-4; J gene: TRBJ1-4; D gene: TRBD1; clone size: .; CDR3 DNA: TGTGCCAGCAGCCCGTCCGGGGGACAGGGTCTCGAAAAACTGTTTTTT; CDR3 protein: CASSPSGGQGLEKLFF
V gene: TRBV19; J gene: TRBJ1-2; D gene: .; clone size: .; CDR3 DNA: TGTGCCAGTAGTATACCCGCCGGGGGCCTCAAGCGCTACACCTTC; CDR3 protein: CASSIPAGGLKRYTF
V gene: TRBV9; J gene: TRBJ1-1; D gene: .; clone size: .; CDR3 DNA: TGTGCCAGCAGCGCACCGGACAGAGGGCACACTGAAGCTTTCTTT; CDR3 protein: CASSAPDRGHTEAFF
V gene: TRBV9; J gene: TRBJ2-1; D gene: .; clone size: .; CDR3 DNA: TGTGCCAGCAGCGTAGCCTCGGACTCCTACAATGAGCAGTTCTTC; CDR3 protein: CASSVASDSYNEQFF
V gene: TRBV7-8; J gene: TRBJ1-5; D gene: .; clone size: .; CDR3 DNA: TGTGCCAGCAGCGGTAGGGGGAATCAGCCCCAGCATTTT; CDR3 protein: CASSGRGNQPQHF
V gene: TRBV5-1; J gene: TRBJ2-3; D gene: .; clone size: .; CDR3 DNA: TGCGCCAGCAGCTTGTTGAGGGCCTCGGATACGCAGTATTTT; CDR3 protein: CASSLLRASDTQYF
V gene: TRBV6-5; J gene: TRBJ1-4; D gene: .; clone size: .; CDR3 DNA: TGTGCCAGCAGTGCCACGAGCGTAGGAGAAAAACTGTTTTTT; CDR3 protein: CASSATSVGEKLFF
V gene: TRBV27; J gene: TRBJ2-3; D gene: TRBD2; clone size: .; CDR3 DNA: TGTGCCAGCCAACGTGGGCAGCTGCGGACTAGCGGGAGAACAGATACGCAGTATTTT; CDR3 protein: CASQRGQLRTSGRTDTQYF
V gene: TRBV11-3; J gene: TRBJ2-5; D gene: .; clone size: .; CDR3 DNA: TGTGCCAGCAGCTCCCGAGAAGGGCAAGAGACCCAGTACTTC; CDR3 protein: CASSSREGQETQYF
V gene: TRBV2; J gene: TRBJ1-5; D gene: .; clone size: .; CDR3 DNA: TGTGCCAGCAGTGGGCGCAGGACCAATCAGCCCCAGCATTTT; CDR3 protein: CASSGRRTNQPQHF
V gene: TRBV20-1; J gene: TRBJ2-7; D gene: .; clone size: .; CDR3 DNA: TGCAGTGCTAGGTGGACCTACGAGCAGTACTTC; CDR3 protein: CSARWTYEQYF
V gene: TRBV27; J gene: TRBJ1-1; D gene: .; clone size: .; CDR3 DNA: TGTGCCAGCAGTTTATATCTGGGGGGCACTGAAGCTTTCTTT; CDR3 protein: CASSLYLGGTEAFF
V gene: TRBV11-1; J gene: TRBJ2-2; D gene: TRBD2; clone size: .; CDR3 DNA: TGTGCCAGCAGCTCTCAGACTAGCGGTTACACCGGGGAGCTGTTTTTT; CDR3 protein: CASSSQTSGYTGELFF
V gene: TRBV6-1; J gene: TRBJ1-5; D gene: .; clone size: .; CDR3 DNA: TGTGCCAGCAGTGGATCCCCCCTCGACAGTTATCAGCCCCAGCATTTT; CDR3 protein: CASSGSPLDSYQPQHF
V gene: TRBV7-2; J gene: TRBJ2-5; D gene: TRBD1; clone size: .; CDR3 DNA: TGTGCCAGCAGCGACAGGGCCCAGCGGGAGACCCAGTACTTC; CDR3 protein: CASSDRAQRETQYF